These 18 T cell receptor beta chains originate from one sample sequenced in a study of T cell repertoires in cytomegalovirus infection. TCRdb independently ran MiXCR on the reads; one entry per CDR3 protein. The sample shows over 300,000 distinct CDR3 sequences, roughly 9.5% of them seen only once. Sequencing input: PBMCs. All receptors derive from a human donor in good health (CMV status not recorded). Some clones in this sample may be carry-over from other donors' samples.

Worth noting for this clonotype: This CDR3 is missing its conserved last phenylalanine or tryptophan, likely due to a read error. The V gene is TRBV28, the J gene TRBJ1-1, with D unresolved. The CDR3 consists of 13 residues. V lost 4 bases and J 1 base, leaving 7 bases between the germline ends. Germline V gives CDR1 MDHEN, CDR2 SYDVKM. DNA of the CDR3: TGTGCCAGCAGTTACTCAACGAACACTGAAGCTTTCTCT. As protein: CASSYSTNTEAFS.

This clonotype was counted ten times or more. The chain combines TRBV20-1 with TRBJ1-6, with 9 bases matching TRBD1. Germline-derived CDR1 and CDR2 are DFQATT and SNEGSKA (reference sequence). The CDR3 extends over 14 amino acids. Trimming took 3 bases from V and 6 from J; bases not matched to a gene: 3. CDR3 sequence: CSARDRGTNSPLHF. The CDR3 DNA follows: TGCAGTGCTAGGGACAGGGGAACTAATTCACCCCTCCACTTT.

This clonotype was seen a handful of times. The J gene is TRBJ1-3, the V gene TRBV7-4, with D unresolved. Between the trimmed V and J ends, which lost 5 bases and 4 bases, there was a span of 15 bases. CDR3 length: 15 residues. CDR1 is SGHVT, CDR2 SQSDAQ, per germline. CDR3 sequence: CASSQNIKTGNTIYF. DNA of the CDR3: TGTGCCAGCAGCCAGAATATTAAGACAGGAAACACCATATATTTT.

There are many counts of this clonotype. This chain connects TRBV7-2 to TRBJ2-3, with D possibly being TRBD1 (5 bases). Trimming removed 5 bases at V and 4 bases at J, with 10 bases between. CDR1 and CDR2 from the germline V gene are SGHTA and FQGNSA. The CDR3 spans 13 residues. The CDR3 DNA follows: TGTGCCAGCAGCCTGACAGTGGCAGATACGCAGTATTTT. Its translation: CASSLTVADTQYF.

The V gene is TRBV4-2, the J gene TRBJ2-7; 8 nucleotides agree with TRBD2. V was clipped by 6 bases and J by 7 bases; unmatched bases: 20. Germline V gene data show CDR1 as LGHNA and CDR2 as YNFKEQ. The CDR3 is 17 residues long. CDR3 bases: TGTGCCAGCAGACCGGAGGGGGGCATTCGGGCGGGGGGTGAGCAGTACTTC. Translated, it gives CASRPEGGIRAGGEQYF.

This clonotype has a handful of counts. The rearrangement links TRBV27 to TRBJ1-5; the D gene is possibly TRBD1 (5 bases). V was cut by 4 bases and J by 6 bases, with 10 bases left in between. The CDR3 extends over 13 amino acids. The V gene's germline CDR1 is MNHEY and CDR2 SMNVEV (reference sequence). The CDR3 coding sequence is TGTGCCAGCAGTTGGGGGAGAGGTCAGCCCCAGCATTTT. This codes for CASSWGRGQPQHF.

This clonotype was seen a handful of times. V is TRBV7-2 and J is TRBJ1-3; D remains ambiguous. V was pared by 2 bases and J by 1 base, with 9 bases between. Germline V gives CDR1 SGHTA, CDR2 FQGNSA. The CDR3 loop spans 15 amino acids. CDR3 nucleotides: TGTGCCAGCAGCTTATCGCCGGGTTCTGGAAACACCATATATTTT. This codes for CASSLSPGSGNTIYF.

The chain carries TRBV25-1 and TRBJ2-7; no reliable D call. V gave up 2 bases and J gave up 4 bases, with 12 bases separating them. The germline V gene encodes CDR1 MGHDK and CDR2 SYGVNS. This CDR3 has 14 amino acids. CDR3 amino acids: CASSEVGHVYEQYF. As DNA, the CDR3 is TGTGCCAGCAGTGAAGTGGGTCACGTTTACGAGCAGTACTTC.

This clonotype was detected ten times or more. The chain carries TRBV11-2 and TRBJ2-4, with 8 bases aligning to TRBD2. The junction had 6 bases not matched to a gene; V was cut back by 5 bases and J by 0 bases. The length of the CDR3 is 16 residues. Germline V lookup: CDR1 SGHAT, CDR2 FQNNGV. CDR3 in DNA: TGTGCCAGCAGCCCCGGGGGGGGACTAGCCAAAAACATTCAGTACTTC. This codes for CASSPGGGLAKNIQYF.

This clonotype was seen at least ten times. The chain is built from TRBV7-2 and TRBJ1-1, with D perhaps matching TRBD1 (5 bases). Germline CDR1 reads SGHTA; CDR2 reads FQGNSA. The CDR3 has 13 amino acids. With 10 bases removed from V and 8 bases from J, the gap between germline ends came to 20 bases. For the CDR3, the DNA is TGTGCCACTTTAGAGAGGGGTATTAGGGAAGCTTTCTTT. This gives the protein CATLERGIREAFF.

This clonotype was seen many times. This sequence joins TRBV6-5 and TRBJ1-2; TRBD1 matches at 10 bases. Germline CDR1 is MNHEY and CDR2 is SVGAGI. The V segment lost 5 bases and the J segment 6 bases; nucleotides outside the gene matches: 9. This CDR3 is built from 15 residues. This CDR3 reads CASSVDRGQIDGYTF. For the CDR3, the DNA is TGTGCCAGCAGTGTCGACAGGGGGCAGATCGATGGCTACACCTTC.

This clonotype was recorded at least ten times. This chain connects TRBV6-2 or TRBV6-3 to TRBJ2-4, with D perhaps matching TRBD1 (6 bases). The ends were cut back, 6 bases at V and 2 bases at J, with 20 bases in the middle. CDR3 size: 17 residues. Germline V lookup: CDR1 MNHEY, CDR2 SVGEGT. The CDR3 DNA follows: TGTGCCAGCAGGCAGTGGGGAATACAGGGTCCCAAAAACATTCAGTACTTC. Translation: CASRQWGIQGPKNIQYF.

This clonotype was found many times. The CDR3 loop reads CASSLAQGSLGDEQFF. CDR3 sequence (DNA): TGTGCCAGCAGCTTAGCGCAAGGCTCCTTGGGCGATGAGCAGTTCTTC. This chain joins TRBV7-6 and TRBJ2-1; the D is unclear. Trimming removed 0 bases from V and 8 bases from J, with 17 bases in between. Germline V lookup: CDR1 SGHVS, CDR2 FNYEAQ. This CDR3 region has 16 residues. The entire variable domain, with the rest obtained from reference TRBV7-6 and TRBJ2-1, is as follows: GAGVSQSPRYKVTKRGQDVALRCDPISGHVSLYWYRQALGQGPEFLTYFNYEAQQDKSGLPNDRFSAERPEGSISTLTIQRTEQRDSAMYRCASSLAQGSLGDEQFFGPGTRLTVL.

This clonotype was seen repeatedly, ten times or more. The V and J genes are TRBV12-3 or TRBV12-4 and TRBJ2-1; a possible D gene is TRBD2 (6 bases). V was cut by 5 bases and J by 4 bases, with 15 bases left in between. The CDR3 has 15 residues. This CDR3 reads CASSTWRGNYNEQFF. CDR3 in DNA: TGTGCCAGCAGTACTTGGAGGGGAAATTACAATGAGCAGTTCTTC.

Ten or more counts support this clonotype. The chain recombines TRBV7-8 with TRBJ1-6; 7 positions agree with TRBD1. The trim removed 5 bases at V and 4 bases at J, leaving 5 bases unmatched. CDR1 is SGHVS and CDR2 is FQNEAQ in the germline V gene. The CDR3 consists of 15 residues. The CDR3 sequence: CASSIGQVYNSPLHF. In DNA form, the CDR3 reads TGTGCCAGCAGCATTGGACAGGTGTATAATTCACCCCTCCACTTT. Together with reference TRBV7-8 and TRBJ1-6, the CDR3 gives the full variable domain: GAGVSQSPRYKVAKRGQDVALRCDPISGHVSLFWYQQALGQGPEFLTYFQNEAQLDKSGLPSDRFFAERPEGSVSTLKIQRTQQEDSAVYLCASSIGQVYNSPLHFGNGTRLTVT.

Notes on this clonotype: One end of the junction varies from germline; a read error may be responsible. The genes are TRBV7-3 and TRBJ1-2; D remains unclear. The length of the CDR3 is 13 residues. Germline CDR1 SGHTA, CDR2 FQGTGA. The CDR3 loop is CASSPGLNHGYTF. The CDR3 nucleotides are TGTGCCAGCAGCCCCGGCCTTAACCATGGCTACACCTTC. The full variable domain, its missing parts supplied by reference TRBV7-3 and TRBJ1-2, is GAGVSQTPSNKVTEKGKYVELRCDPISGHTALYWYRQSLGQGPEFLIYFQGTGAADDSGLPNDRFFAVRPEGSVSTLKIQRTERGDSAVYLCASSPGLNHGYTFGSGTRLTVV.

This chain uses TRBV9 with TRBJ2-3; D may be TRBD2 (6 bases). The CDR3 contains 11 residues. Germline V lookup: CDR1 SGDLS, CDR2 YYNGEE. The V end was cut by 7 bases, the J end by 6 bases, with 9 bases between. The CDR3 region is CASGGRDTQYF. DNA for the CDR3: TGTGCCAGCGGAGGGAGGGATACGCAGTATTTT.

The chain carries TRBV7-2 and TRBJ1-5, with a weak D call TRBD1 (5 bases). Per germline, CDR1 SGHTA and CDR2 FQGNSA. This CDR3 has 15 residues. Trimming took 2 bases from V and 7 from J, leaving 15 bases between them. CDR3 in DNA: TGTGCCAGCAGCTTAACCCAGGGCGTCGGCCAGCCCCAGCATTTT. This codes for CASSLTQGVGQPQHF. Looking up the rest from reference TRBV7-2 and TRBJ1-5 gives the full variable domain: GAGVSQSPSNKVTEKGKDVELRCDPISGHTALYWYRQSLGQGLEFLIYFQGNSAPDKSGLPSDRFSAERTGGSVSTLTIQRTQQEDSAVYLCASSLTQGVGQPQHFGDGTRLSIL.